Presented here are 11 T cell receptor beta chains from one specimen sequenced in a study of T-cell memory formation after mild COVID-19. Each CDR3 protein is one row after TCRdb ran MiXCR on the 5' RACE reads. The table includes roughly 350,000 distinct CDR3 sequences, roughly an eighth detected once. The specimen sequenced was PBMCs or a T cell subset sorted from them (not recorded which). These receptor sequences come from a young man who had mild COVID-19 (a few samples of this study predate the infection). Cell type and time point are not known.

This clonotype was seen only a few times. The rearrangement links TRBV15 to TRBJ2-2, with 8 bases fitting TRBD1. Germline CDR1 LNHNV, CDR2 YYDKDF (reference sequence). The trim removed 1 base at V and 4 bases at J, leaving 8 bases unmatched. There are 17 residues in the CDR3. Written as DNA, the CDR3 is TGTGCCACCAGCAGAGTCACAGGGGGAGTGGGCACCGGGGAGCTGTTTTTT. This encodes CATSRVTGGVGTGELFF.

Only a few counts were recorded for this clonotype. This sequence joins TRBV5-1 and TRBJ1-1; 10 positions match TRBD1. Trimming at V came to 4 bases and at J to 4 bases, leaving 10 bases not matched to a gene. This CDR3 is built from 16 residues. CDR1 SGHRS and CDR2 YFSETQ come from the germline V gene. The CDR3 loop is CASSPGQGYSGTEAFF. The CDR3 DNA reads as TGCGCCAGCAGCCCGGGACAGGGGTACTCAGGCACTGAAGCTTTCTTT.

This sequence joins TRBV20-1 and TRBJ2-3, with 11 positions matching TRBD2. This CDR3 has 15 amino acids. V lost 5 bases and J lost 0; bases outside the gene matches: 4. The V gene's germline CDR1 is DFQATT and CDR2 SNEGSKA (reference sequence). Here the CDR3 reads CSAPTSGASTDTQYF. Written as DNA, the CDR3 is TGCAGTGCTCCGACTAGCGGGGCCAGCACAGATACGCAGTATTTT.

The V call is TRBV7-2, the J call TRBJ2-5; TRBD1 might be the D (5 bases). This CDR3 contains 13 residues. Germline V gives CDR1 SGHTA, CDR2 FQGNSA. V was clipped by 4 bases and J by 3 bases, with 9 bases between them. This CDR3 reads CASSYPTEETQYF. Here the CDR3 DNA reads TGTGCCAGCAGCTACCCGACAGAAGAGACCCAGTACTTC.

The chain is built from TRBV9 and TRBJ1-4; no reliable D call. The CDR3 is 14 amino acids. From germline, CDR1 is SGDLS and CDR2 YYNGEE. Trimming pared 1 base from V and 5 bases from J, leaving 9 bases between. The CDR3 sequence: CASSVQGRNEKLFF. For the CDR3, the DNA is TGTGCCAGCAGCGTACAAGGGAGGAATGAAAAACTGTTTTTT.

This clonotype was counted a few times. The chain carries TRBV28 and TRBJ2-3; D is perhaps TRBD2 (7 bases). This CDR3 is built from 14 residues. Germline values: CDR1 MDHEN, CDR2 SYDVKM. The V end was cut by 5 bases, the J end by 1 base, with 10 bases between. CDR3 in DNA: TGTGCCAGCAGTATGGGGGGGCGCACAGATACGCAGTATTTT. Protein: CASSMGGRTDTQYF.

The sample holds a few counts of this clonotype. The chain has TRBV25-1 and TRBJ2-1; 7 bases are a match to TRBD1. V shed 4 bases, J shed 6 bases, and the junction held 12 bases outside the gene matches. CDR1 and CDR2 from the germline V gene are MGHDK and SYGVNS. The length of the CDR3 is 16 residues. CDR3 amino acids: CASSVTKGGPSNEQFF. The CDR3 DNA reads as TGTGCCAGCAGTGTTACCAAAGGGGGCCCCTCCAATGAGCAGTTCTTC. Full variable domain (missing parts from reference TRBV25-1 and TRBJ2-1): EADIYQTPRYLVIGTGKKITLECSQTMGHDKMYWYQQDPGMELHLIHYSYGVNSTEKGDLSSESTVSRIRTEHFPLTLESARPSHTSQYLCASSVTKGGPSNEQFFGPGTRLTVL.

CDR3 nucleotides: TGTGCCAGCAGCTACGGGACAGCCGACACTGAAGCTTTCTTT. Its translation is CASSYGTADTEAFF. This chain links TRBV6-5 with TRBJ1-1; 7 nucleotides agree with TRBD1. This CDR3 contains 14 residues. After removal of 6 bases from V and 3 bases from J, the junction contained 7 bases not matched to a gene. The germline V gene encodes CDR1 MNHEY and CDR2 SVGAGI.

The chain employs TRBV6-2 or TRBV6-3 and TRBJ1-5; unclear D gene. Germline CDR1 and CDR2: MNHEY and SVGEGT. The CDR3 loop spans 13 amino acids. The germline V and J ends were trimmed by 2 bases and 4 bases, with 6 bases remaining between them. The CDR3 sequence: CASSYVGNQPQHF. CDR3 sequence (DNA): TGTGCCAGCAGTTACGTAGGGAATCAGCCCCAGCATTTT.

The chain employs TRBV29-1 and TRBJ1-4, with 7 positions matching TRBD1. J gave up 3 bases and V 5 bases, and 3 bases lay outside the gene matches. The CDR3 is 13 amino acids. The V gene's germline CDR1 is SQVTM and CDR2 ANQGSEA. CDR3 sequence reads: CSVCRGSNEKLFF. CDR3 DNA: TGCAGCGTTTGCAGGGGGTCTAATGAAAAACTGTTTTTT.

The J gene is TRBJ2-3, the V gene TRBV5-5; D may be TRBD1 (6 bases). V was clipped by 7 bases and J by 2 bases, with 11 bases between them. CDR3 length: 13 amino acids. The germline CDR1 and CDR2 sequences are SGHKS and YYEKEE (reference sequence). CDR3 residues: CASGRQATDTQYF. The CDR3 bases are TGTGCCAGCGGAAGACAGGCCACAGATACGCAGTATTTT.